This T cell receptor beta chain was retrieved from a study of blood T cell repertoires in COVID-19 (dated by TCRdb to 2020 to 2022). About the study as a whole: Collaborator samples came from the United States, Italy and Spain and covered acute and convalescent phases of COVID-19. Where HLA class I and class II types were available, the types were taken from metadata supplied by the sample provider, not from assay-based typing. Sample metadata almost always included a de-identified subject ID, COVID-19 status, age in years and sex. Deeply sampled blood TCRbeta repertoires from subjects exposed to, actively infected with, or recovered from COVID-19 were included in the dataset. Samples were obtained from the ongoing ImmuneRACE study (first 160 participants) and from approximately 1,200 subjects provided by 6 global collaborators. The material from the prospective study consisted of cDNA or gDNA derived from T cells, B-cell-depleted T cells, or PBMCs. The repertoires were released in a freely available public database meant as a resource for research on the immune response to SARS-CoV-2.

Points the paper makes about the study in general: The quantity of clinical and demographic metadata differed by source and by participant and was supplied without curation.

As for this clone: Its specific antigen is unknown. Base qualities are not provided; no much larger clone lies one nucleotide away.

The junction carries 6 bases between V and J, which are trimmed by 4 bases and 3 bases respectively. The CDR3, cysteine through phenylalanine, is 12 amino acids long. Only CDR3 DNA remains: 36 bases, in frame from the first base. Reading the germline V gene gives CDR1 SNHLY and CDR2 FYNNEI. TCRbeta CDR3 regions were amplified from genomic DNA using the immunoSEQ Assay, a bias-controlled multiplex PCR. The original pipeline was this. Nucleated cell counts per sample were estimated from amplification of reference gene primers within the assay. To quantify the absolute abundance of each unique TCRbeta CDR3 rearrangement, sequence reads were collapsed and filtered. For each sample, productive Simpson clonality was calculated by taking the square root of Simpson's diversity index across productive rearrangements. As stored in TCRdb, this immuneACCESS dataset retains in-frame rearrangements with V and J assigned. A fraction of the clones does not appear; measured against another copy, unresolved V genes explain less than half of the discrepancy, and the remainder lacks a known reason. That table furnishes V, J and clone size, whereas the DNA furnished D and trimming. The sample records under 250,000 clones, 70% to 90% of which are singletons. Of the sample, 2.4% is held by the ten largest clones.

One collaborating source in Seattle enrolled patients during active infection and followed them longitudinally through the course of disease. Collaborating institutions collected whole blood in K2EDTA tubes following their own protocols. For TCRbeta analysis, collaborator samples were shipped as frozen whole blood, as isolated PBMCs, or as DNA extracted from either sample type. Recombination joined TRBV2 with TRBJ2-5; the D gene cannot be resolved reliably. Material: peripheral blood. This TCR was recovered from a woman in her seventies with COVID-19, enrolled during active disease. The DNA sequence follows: TGTGCCAGCAGTGTTACAGAAGAGACCCAGTACTTC. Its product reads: CASSVTEETQYF. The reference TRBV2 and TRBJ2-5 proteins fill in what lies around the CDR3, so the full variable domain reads EPEVTQTPSHQVTQMGQEVILRCVPISNHLYFYWYRQILGQKVEFLVSFYNNEISEKSEIFDDQFSVERPDGSNFTLKIRSTKLEDSAMYFCASSVTEETQYFGPGTRLLVL.